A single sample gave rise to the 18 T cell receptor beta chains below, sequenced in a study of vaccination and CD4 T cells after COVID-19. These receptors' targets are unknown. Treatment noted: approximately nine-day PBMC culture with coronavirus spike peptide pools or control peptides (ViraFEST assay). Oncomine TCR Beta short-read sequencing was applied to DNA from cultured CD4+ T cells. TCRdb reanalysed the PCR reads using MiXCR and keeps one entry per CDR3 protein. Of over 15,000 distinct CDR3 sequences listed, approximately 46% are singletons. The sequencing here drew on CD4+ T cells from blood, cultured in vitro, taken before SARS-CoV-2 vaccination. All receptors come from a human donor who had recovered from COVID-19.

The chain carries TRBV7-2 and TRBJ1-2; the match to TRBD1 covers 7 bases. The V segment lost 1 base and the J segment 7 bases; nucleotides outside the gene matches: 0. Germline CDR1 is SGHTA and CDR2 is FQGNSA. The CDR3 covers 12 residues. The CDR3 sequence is CASSLDRGGYTF. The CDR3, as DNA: TGTGCCAGCAGCTTAGACAGGGGTGGCTACACCTTC. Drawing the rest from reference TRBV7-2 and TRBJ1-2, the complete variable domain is GAGVSQSPSNKVTEKGKDVELRCDPISGHTALYWYRQSLGQGLEFLIYFQGNSAPDKSGLPSDRFSAERTGGSVSTLTIQRTQQEDSAVYLCASSLDRGGYTFGSGTRLTVV.

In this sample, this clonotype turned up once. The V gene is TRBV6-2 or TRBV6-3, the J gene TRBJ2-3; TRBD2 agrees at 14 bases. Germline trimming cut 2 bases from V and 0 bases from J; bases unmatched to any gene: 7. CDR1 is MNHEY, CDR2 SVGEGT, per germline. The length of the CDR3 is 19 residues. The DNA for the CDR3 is TGTGCCAGCAGTTACCCCGGACTAGCGGGGGGACCTAGCACAGATACGCAGTATTTT. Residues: CASSYPGLAGGPSTDTQYF.

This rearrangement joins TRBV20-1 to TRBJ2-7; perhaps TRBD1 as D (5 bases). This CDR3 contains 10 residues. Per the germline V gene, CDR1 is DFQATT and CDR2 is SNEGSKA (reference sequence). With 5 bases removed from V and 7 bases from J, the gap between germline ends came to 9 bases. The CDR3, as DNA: TGCAGTGCTCCGGCAGGGGAGCAGTACTTC. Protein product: CSAPAGEQYF.

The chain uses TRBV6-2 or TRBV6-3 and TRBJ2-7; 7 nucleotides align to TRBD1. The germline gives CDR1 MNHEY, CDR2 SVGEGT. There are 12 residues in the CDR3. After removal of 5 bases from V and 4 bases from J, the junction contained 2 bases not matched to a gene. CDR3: CASSRQGYEQYF. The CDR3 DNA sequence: TGTGCCAGCAGTCGACAGGGTTACGAGCAGTACTTC.

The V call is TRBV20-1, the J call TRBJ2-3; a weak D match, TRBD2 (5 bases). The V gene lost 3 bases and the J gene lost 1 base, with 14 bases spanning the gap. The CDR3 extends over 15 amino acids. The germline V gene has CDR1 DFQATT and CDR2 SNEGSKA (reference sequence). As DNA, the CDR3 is TGCAGTGCTAGTGTTGTCGTTAGCGGCACAGATACGCAGTATTTT. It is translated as CSASVVVSGTDTQYF.

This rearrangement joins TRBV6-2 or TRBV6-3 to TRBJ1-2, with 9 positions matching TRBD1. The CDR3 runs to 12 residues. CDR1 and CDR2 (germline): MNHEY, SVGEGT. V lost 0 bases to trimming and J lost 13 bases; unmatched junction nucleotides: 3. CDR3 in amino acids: CASSYSTDRGTF. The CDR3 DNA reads TGTGCCAGCAGTTACTCGACGGACAGGGGCACCTTC.

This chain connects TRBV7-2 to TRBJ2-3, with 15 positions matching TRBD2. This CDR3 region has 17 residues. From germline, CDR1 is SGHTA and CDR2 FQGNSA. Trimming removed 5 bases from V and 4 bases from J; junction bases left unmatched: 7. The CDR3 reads CASSLGLAGGRSDTQYF. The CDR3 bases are TGTGCCAGCAGCCTGGGACTAGCGGGGGGACGGTCAGATACGCAGTATTTT.

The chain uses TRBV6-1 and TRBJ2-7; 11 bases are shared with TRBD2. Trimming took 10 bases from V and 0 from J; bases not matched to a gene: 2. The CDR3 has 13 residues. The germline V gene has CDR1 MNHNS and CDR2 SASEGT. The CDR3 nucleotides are TGTGCCACTGGGACTAGCGGCTCCTACGAGCAGTACTTC. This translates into CATGTSGSYEQYF.

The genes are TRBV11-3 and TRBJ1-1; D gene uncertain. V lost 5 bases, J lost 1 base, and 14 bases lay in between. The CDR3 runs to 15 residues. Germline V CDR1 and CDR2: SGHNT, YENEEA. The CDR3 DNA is TGTGCCAGCAGCCCTAGGAGCGACCAGAACACTGAAGCTTTCTTT. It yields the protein CASSPRSDQNTEAFF.

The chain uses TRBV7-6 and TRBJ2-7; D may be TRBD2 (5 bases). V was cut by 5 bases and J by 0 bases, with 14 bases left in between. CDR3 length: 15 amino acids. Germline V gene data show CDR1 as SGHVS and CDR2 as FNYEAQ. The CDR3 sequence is CASSPRAASSYEQYF. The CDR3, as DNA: TGTGCCAGCAGCCCCAGAGCGGCGAGCTCCTACGAGCAGTACTTC.

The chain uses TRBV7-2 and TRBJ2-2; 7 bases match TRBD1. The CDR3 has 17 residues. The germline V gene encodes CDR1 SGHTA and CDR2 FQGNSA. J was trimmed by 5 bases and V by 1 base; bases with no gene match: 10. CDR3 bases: TGTGCCAGCAGCTTAGACCCCTCAACAGGGGTAACCGGGGAGCTGTTTTTT. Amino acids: CASSLDPSTGVTGELFF. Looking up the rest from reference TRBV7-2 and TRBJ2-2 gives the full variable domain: GAGVSQSPSNKVTEKGKDVELRCDPISGHTALYWYRQSLGQGLEFLIYFQGNSAPDKSGLPSDRFSAERTGGSVSTLTIQRTQQEDSAVYLCASSLDPSTGVTGELFFGEGSRLTVL.

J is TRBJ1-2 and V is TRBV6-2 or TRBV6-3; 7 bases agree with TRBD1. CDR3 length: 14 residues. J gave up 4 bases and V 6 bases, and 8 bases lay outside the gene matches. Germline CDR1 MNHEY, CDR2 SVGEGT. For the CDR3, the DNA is TGTGCCAGCAGACCCAATACAGGGGCCTATGGCTACACCTTC. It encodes CASRPNTGAYGYTF.

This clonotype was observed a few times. The CDR3 loop is CSASNRALRTEAFF. CDR3 DNA: TGCAGTGCTAGTAACAGGGCCCTCAGGACTGAAGCTTTCTTT. This sequence joins TRBV20-1 and TRBJ1-1; tentatively, D is TRBD1 (6 bases). The V and J ends lost 3 bases and 5 bases respectively, with 16 bases between them. This CDR3 has 14 residues. Germline values: CDR1 DFQATT, CDR2 SNEGSKA (reference sequence).

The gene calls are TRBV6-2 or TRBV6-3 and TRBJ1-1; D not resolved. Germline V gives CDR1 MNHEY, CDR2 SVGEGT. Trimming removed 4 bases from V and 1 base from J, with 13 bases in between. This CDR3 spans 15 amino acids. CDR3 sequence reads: CASSLHRRGNTEAFF. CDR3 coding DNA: TGTGCCAGCAGTTTACATAGACGGGGGAACACTGAAGCTTTCTTT.

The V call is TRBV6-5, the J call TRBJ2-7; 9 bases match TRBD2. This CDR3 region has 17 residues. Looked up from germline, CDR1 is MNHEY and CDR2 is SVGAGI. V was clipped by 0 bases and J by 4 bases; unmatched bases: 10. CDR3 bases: TGTGCCAGCAGTTACTCTCGGAAGCGGGAGGATTCGTACGAGCAGTACTTC. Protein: CASSYSRKREDSYEQYF.

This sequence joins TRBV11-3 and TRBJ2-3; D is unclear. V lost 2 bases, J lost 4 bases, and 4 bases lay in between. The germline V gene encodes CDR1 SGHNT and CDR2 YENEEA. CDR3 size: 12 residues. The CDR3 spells CASSLQSDTQYF. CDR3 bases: TGTGCCAGCAGCTTACAGTCAGATACGCAGTATTTT.

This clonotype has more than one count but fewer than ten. CDR3 nucleotide sequence: TGTGCCAGCAGCTTATTAGGGGGGGATCCCACAGATACGCAGTATTTT. The encoded protein is CASSLLGGDPTDTQYF. This chain links TRBV7-6 with TRBJ2-3, with TRBD2 as a possible D gene (7 bases). The V gene's germline CDR1 is SGHVS and CDR2 FNYEAQ. The CDR3 loop spans 16 amino acids. V lost 2 bases to trimming and J lost 2 bases, with 14 bases between them.

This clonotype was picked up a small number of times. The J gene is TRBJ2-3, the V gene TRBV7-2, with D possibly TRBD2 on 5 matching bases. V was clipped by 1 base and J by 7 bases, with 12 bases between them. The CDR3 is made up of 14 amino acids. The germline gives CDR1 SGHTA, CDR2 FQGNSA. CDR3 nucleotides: TGTGCCAGCAGCTTAGACACGGGAAGGAATACGCAGTATTTT. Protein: CASSLDTGRNTQYF.